Included here is one TCR beta chain sequence, with context. Its matching antigen is unknown. The data were obtained in a study of monozygotic twins with inflammatory bowel disease. Eight separate reactions per sample yielded the cDNA. TCRdb re-called the 5' RACE reads and shows each CDR3 protein once, DNA omitted. The table lists a few hundred thousand distinct CDR3 sequences. Findings and limits, study-wide: Clonotypes shared with others were fewer in IBD patients than in healthy twins, especially with disease activity. T cell subtypes were not distinguishable in this analysis.

The CDR3 is 15 residues long. CDR1 is SGHNT and CDR2 is YYREEE in the germline V gene (reference sequence). The source of this sequence is a human donor with ulcerative colitis or Crohn's disease, or a healthy co-twin of an affected twin (not recorded which). Sequencing used blood. The rearrangement uses TRBV5-4 and TRBJ2-3; as DNA is missing, the TRBD1 call by TCRdb cannot be tested. This CDR3 reads CASSLSGTDTDTQYF.